The clone carrying this T cell receptor (beta chain) was observed many times. Germline CDR1 SGHTA, CDR2 FQGNSA. This CDR3 has 12 amino acids. The V gene lost 5 bases and the J gene lost 3 bases, with 8 bases spanning the gap. These data belong to a study of T cells in Graves' hyperthyroidism and ophthalmopathy. The TCR beta CDR3 regions underwent amplification using RNA transcripts as the source. Researchers ran a first-round RT-PCR on the TCR CDR3 using the HTBI primer set. TCRdb itself ran the multiplex PCR reads through MiXCR, one entry per CDR3 protein. Among 540,000 or so distinct CDR3 sequences, about a sixth were seen once, and the ten largest hold about 7%. Each 10 ml fresh peripheral blood draw supplied the PBMCs.

The chain recombines TRBV7-2 with TRBJ2-7; D is unresolved. This TCR was sampled from a woman in her twenties or thirties with Graves' hyperthyroidism. Source material: blood. CDR3 sequence (DNA): TGTGCCAGCAGCGCCATGTACTACGAGCAGTACTTC. Translation gives CASSAMYYEQYF.